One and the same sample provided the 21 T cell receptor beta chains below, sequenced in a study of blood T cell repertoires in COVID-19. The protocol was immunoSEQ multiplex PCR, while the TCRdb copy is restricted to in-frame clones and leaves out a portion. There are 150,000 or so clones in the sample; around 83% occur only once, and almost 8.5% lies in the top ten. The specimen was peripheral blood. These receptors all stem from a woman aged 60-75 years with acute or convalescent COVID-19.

The CDR3 loop is CASSLGQGARTEAFF. CDR3 DNA: TGTGCCAGCAGCTTAGGACAGGGGGCGCGTACTGAAGCTTTCTTT. This rearrangement joins TRBV11-3 to TRBJ1-1; 10 positions agree with TRBD1. CDR1 and CDR2 from the germline V gene are SGHNT and YENEEA. With V trimmed by 1 base and J by 5 bases, 4 bases remained unmatched. The length of the CDR3 is 15 residues.

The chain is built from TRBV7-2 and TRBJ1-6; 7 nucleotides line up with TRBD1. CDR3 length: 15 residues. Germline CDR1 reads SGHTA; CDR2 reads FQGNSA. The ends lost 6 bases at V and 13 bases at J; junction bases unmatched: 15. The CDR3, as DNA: TGTGCCAGCAGATCCCAGGGTACAGGGGCGCGCCCCCTCCACTTT. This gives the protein CASRSQGTGARPLHF.

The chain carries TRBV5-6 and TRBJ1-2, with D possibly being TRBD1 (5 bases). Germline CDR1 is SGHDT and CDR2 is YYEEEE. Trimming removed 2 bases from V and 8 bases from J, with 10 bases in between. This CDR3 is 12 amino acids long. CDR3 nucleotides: TGTGCCAGCAGCTTCACGGGGGTCGGCTACACCTTC. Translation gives CASSFTGVGYTF.

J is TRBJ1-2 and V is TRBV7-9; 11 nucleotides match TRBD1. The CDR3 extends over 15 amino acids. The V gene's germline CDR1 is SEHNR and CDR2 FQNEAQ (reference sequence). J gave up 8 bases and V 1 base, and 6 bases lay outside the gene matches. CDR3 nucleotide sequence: TGTGCCAGCAGCTTAGATTCGGGGACAGGGGGAGGCTACACCTTC. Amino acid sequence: CASSLDSGTGGGYTF. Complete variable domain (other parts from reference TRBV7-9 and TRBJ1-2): DTGVSQNPRHKITKRGQNVTFRCDPISEHNRLYWYRQTLGQGPEFLTYFQNEAQLEKSRLLSDRFSAERPKGSFSTLEIQRTEQGDSAMYLCASSLDSGTGGGYTFGSGTRLTVV.

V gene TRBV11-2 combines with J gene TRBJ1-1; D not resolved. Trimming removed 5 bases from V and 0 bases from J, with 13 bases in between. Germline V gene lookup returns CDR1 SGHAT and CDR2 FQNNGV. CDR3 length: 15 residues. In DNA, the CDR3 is TGTGCCAGCAGCCCCCGAGCGGTAATGAACACTGAAGCTTTCTTT. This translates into CASSPRAVMNTEAFF.

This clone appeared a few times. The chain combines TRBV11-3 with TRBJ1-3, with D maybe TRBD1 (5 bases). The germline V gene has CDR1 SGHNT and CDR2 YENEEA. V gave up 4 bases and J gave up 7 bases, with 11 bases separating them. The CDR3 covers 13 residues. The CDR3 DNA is TGTGCCAGCAGCTGGGGGGTCGAGAACACCATATATTTT. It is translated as CASSWGVENTIYF.

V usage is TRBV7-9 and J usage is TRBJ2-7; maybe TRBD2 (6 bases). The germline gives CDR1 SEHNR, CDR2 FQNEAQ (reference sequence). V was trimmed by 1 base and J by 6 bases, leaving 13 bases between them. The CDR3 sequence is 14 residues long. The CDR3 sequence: CASSLVTSWGEQYF. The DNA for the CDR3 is TGTGCCAGCAGCTTAGTTACTAGCTGGGGCGAGCAGTACTTC.

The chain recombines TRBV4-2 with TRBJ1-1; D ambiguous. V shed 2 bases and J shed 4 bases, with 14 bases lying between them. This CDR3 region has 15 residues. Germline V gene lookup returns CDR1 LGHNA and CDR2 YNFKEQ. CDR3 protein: CASSQSEGSGTEAFF. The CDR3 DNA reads TGTGCCAGCAGCCAATCCGAGGGATCTGGCACTGAAGCTTTCTTT.

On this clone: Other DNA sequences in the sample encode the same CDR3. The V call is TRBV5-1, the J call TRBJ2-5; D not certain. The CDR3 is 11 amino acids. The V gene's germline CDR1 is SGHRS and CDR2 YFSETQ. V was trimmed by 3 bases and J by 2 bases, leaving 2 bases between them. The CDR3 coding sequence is TGCGCCAGCAGCTCGCAAGAGACCCAGTACTTC. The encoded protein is CASSSQETQYF. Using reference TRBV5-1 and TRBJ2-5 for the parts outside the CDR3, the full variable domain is KAGVTQTPRYLIKTRGQQVTLSCSPISGHRSVSWYQQTPGQGLQFLFEYFSETQRNKGNFPGRFSGRQFSNSRSEMNVSTLELGDSALYLCASSSQETQYFGPGTRLLVL.

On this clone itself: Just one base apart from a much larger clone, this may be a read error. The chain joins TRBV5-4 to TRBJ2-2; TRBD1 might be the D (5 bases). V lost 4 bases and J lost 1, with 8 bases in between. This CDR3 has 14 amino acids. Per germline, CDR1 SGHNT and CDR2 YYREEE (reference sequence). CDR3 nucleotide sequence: TGTGCCAGCAGCCCCGGACAGAACACCGGGGAGCTGTTTTTT. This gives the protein CASSPGQNTGELFF.

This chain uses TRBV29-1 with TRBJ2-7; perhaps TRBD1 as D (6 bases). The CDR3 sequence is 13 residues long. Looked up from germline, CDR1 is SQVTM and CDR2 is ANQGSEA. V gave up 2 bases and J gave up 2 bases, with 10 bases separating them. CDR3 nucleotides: TGCAGCGTTGAATCAACAGGGCCCTACGAGCAGTACTTC. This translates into CSVESTGPYEQYF.

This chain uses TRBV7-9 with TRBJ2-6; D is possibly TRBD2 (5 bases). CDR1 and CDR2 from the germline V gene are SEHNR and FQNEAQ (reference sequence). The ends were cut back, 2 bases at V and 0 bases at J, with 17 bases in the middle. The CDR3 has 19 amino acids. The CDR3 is CASSLLARGPSSGANVLTF. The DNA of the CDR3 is TGTGCCAGCAGCTTATTAGCTCGCGGGCCGAGCTCTGGGGCCAACGTCCTGACTTTC.

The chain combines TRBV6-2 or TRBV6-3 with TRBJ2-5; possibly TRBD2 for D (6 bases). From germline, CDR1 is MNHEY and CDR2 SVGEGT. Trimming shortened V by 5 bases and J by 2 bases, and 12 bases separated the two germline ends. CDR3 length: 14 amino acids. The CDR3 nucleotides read TGTGCCAGCAGTCCAGGACTACCTCAAGAGACCCAGTACTTC. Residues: CASSPGLPQETQYF.

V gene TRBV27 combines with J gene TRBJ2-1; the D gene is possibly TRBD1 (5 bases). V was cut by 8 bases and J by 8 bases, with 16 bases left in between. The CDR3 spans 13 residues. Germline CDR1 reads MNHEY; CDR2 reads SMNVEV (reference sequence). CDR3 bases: TGTGCCAGCCACGAGTATGGGGCGGATGAGCAGTTCTTC. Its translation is CASHEYGADEQFF.

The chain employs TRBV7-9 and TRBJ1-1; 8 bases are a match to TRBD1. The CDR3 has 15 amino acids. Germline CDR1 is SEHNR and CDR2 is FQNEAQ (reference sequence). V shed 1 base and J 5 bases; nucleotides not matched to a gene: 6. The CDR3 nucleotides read TGTGCCAGCAGCTTAGGAGGCAGGGGGCGAACTGAAGCTTTCTTT. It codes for CASSLGGRGRTEAFF.

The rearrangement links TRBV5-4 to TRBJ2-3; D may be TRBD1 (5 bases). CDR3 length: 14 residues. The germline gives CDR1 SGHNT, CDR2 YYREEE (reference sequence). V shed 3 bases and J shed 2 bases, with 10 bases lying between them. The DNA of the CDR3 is TGTGCCAGCAGCTCAGGGTGGTTCACAGATACGCAGTATTTT. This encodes CASSSGWFTDTQYF.

The CDR3 region is CAIRPDNTGELFF. The CDR3 DNA sequence: TGTGCCATCAGGCCAGATAACACCGGGGAGCTGTTTTTT. The chain recombines TRBV10-3 with TRBJ2-2; D unclear. CDR1 and CDR2 from the germline V gene are ENHRY and SYGVKD. This CDR3 comprises 13 residues. The ends were cut back, 6 bases at V and 2 bases at J, with 7 bases in the middle.

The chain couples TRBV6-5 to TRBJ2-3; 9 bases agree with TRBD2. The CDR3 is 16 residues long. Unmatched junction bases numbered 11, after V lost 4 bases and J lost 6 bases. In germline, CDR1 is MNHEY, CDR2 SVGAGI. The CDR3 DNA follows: TGTGCCAGCAGTTTCGTGACTAGCGGCCGCGGGGATACGCAGTATTTT. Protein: CASSFVTSGRGDTQYF.

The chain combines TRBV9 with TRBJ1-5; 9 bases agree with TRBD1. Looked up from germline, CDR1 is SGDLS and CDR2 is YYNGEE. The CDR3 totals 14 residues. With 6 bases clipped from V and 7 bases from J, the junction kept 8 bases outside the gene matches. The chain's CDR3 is CASNRGDRDQPQHF. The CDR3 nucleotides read TGTGCCAGCAACAGGGGGGACAGGGACCAGCCCCAGCATTTT.

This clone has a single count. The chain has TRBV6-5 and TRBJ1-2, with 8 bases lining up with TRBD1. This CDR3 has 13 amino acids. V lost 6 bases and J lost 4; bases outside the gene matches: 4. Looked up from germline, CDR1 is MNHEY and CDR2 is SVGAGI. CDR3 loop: CASSQDRAYGYTF. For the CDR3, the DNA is TGTGCCAGCAGCCAGGACAGGGCCTATGGCTACACCTTC.

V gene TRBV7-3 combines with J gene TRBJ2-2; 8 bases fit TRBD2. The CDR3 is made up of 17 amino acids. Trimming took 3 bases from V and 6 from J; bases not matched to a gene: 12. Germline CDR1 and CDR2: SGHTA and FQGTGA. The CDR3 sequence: CASSFLSGEGFAGELFF. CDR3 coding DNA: TGTGCCAGCAGCTTCCTTAGCGGGGAAGGTTTCGCCGGGGAGCTGTTTTTT.